A single sample gave rise to the 24 T cell receptor beta chains below, sequenced in a study of regulatory T cells in long-lasting Graves disease. This sample's time point: newly diagnosed GD, antithyroid drugs for less than 3 months. PBMCs were the source of the RNA used for TCR sequencing. According to the study, TCR beta libraries were built with iRepertoire HTBI primers and CDR3-region Arm-PCR. Via MiXCR, TCRdb re-called the multiplex PCR reads, giving one row per CDR3 protein. The sample lists some 410,000 distinct CDR3 sequences, over 15% occurring once. This sample also appeared in a second study, on T cells in Graves' hyperthyroidism and ophthalmopathy.

Sequencing used peripheral blood mononuclear cells (PBMCs), obtained at new diagnosis, from a patient treated with antithyroid drugs. These receptors came from a woman aged 25 to 39 with Graves disease.

Many counts were recorded for this clonotype. The chain employs TRBV20-1 and TRBJ2-5; perhaps D is TRBD1 or TRBD2 (5 bases each). The V gene lost 6 bases and the J gene lost 1 base, with 15 bases spanning the gap. The CDR3 contains 14 residues. Germline V lookup: CDR1 DFQATT, CDR2 SNEGSKA (reference sequence). The CDR3 protein is CSARVGVSQETQYF. The CDR3, as DNA: TGCAGTGCGAGGGTGGGGGTGAGCCAAGAGACCCAGTACTTC.

This clonotype was picked up a small number of times. The rearrangement links TRBV19 to TRBJ2-2, with D possibly matching TRBD1 (6 bases). Trimming stripped 5 bases from V and 1 base from J, with 14 bases between. CDR3 length equals 16 residues. CDR1 and CDR2 (germline): LNHDA, SQIVND (reference sequence). The CDR3 region is CASSLYREMNTGELFF. The CDR3 DNA sequence: TGTGCCAGTAGTCTGTACAGGGAGATGAACACCGGGGAGCTGTTTTTT.

The gene calls are TRBV27 and TRBJ2-2; D is possibly TRBD1 or TRBD2 (5 bases each). V lost 3 bases and J lost 7, with 12 bases in between. The CDR3 covers 14 residues. CDR1 is MNHEY and CDR2 is SMNVEV in the germline V gene (reference sequence). The CDR3 loop reads CASSFNGADGELFF. The CDR3 nucleotides are TGTGCCAGCAGTTTCAACGGGGCGGACGGGGAGCTGTTTTTT.

This clonotype appeared many times. The gene calls are TRBV6-4 and TRBJ2-3, with TRBD2 identical over 7 bases. The CDR3 length is 15 residues. With 6 bases clipped from V and 2 bases from J, the junction kept 8 bases outside the gene matches. The germline V gene has CDR1 MRHNA and CDR2 SNTAGT. CDR3 sequence reads: CASSASGGTTDTQYF. The CDR3 nucleotides read TGTGCCAGCAGCGCGTCCGGGGGGACCACAGATACGCAGTATTTT.

This clonotype was observed many times. The J gene is TRBJ1-5, the V gene TRBV30, with a tentative D call TRBD1 (6 bases). Trimming pared 2 bases from V and 6 bases from J, leaving 11 bases between. This CDR3 spans 13 amino acids. From germline, CDR1 is GTSNPN and CDR2 SVGIG (reference sequence). The CDR3, as DNA: TGTGCCTGGAGTTACAGGGAAAGTCAGCCCCAGCATTTT. Its translation: CAWSYRESQPQHF.

This clonotype was seen a few times. This rearrangement joins TRBV9 to TRBJ2-5; D remains unclear. This CDR3 region has 14 residues. Trimming cost V 4 bases and J 2 bases, with 12 bases left between them. Germline-derived CDR1 and CDR2 are SGDLS and YYNGEE. The chain's CDR3 is CASSSNWGQETQYF. The CDR3 coding sequence is TGTGCCAGCAGCTCCAACTGGGGACAAGAGACCCAGTACTTC.

This clonotype was counted many times. J is TRBJ2-7 and V is TRBV20-1; 7 nucleotides line up with TRBD1. Looked up from germline, CDR1 is DFQATT and CDR2 is SNEGSKA (reference sequence). The V gene end was trimmed by 6 bases and the J gene end by 4 bases; junction bases not matched to a gene: 15. The CDR3 covers 15 residues. The CDR3 DNA reads TGCAGTGCCCGATTTACCGGGACAGTAGTGTACGAGCAGTACTTC. Translating it yields CSARFTGTVVYEQYF.

This chain joins TRBV30 and TRBJ2-7, with TRBD2 matching 8 bases. CDR1 and CDR2 (germline): GTSNPN, SVGIG (reference sequence). V lost 5 bases to trimming and J lost 4 bases; unmatched junction nucleotides: 7. The CDR3 contains 13 residues. The CDR3 here is CAWDSGRGYEQYF. The CDR3 DNA sequence: TGTGCCTGGGACAGCGGGAGAGGTTACGAGCAGTACTTC.

This clonotype has ten or more counts. The chain combines TRBV7-2 with TRBJ2-1; tentatively, D is TRBD2 (6 bases). V lost 5 bases, J lost 15 bases, and 23 bases lay in between. From germline, CDR1 is SGHTA and CDR2 FQGNSA. This CDR3 spans 14 amino acids. The DNA for the CDR3 is TGTGCCAGCAGCCGTAACCGGGACTCCCCGCGGCGGTTCTTC. Protein sequence: CASSRNRDSPRRFF.

This clonotype turned up a few times. It may be a read error: a sequence one base away is much more abundant. The rearrangement joins TRBV7-8 to TRBJ2-5, with unresolved D. CDR1 is SGHVS, CDR2 FQNEAQ, per germline. The CDR3 is made up of 11 amino acids. The DNA of the CDR3 is TGTGCAGGTGGCTACAAAGAGACCCAGTACTTC. This sequence encodes CAGGYKETQYF. Together with reference TRBV7-8 and TRBJ2-5, the CDR3 gives the full variable domain: GAGVSQSPRYKVAKRGQDVALRCDPISGHVSLFWYQQALGQGPEFLTYFQNEAQLDKSGLPSDRFFAERPEGSVSTLKIQRTQQEDSAVYLCAGGYKETQYFGPGTRLLVL.

Turning to this clonotype: A read error may be the cause here, since a much bigger clone is one base away. The genes are TRBV4-1 and TRBJ1-5; the D gene is possibly TRBD1 (6 bases). Germline loops: CDR1 MGHRA, CDR2 YSYEKL. This CDR3 comprises 16 residues. The CDR3 is CASSQGTAISNPPQHF. As DNA, the CDR3 is TGCGCCAGCAGCCAAGGGACAGCTATTAGCAATCCGCCCCAGCATTTT.

The chain recombines TRBV7-8 with TRBJ2-6; weak D call: TRBD2 (5 bases). With 1 base removed from V and 0 bases from J, the gap between germline ends came to 10 bases. This CDR3 contains 17 residues. CDR1 SGHVS and CDR2 FQNEAQ come from the germline V gene. This chain's CDR3 is CASSLVRVSSGANVLTF. The CDR3 region has the DNA TGTGCCAGCAGCTTAGTGCGGGTTAGCTCTGGGGCCAACGTCCTGACTTTC. Looking up the rest from reference TRBV7-8 and TRBJ2-6 gives the full variable domain: GAGVSQSPRYKVAKRGQDVALRCDPISGHVSLFWYQQALGQGPEFLTYFQNEAQLDKSGLPSDRFFAERPEGSVSTLKIQRTQQEDSAVYLCASSLVRVSSGANVLTFGAGSRLTVL.

This clonotype was seen repeatedly, ten times or more. This sequence joins TRBV9 and TRBJ2-7; weak D call: TRBD1 (6 bases). V was clipped by 0 bases and J by 2 bases, with 12 bases between them. The CDR3 spans 15 residues. Per the germline V gene, CDR1 is SGDLS and CDR2 is YYNGEE. For the CDR3, the DNA is TGTGCCAGCAGCGTAGGAACGGGACACACCTACGAGCAGTACTTC. Its protein product is CASSVGTGHTYEQYF.

This clonotype was detected many times. This chain links TRBV5-1 with TRBJ2-1; D remains ambiguous. Deletions cut 6 bases from V and 5 bases from J, with 12 bases between. Per the germline V gene, CDR1 is SGHRS and CDR2 is YFSETQ. This CDR3 has 13 residues. In DNA, the CDR3 is TGCGCCAGCACCCCGATCCTGAACAATGAGCAGTTCTTC. Its translation: CASTPILNNEQFF.

This clonotype appeared many times. The chain has TRBV5-1 and TRBJ2-7; 10 bases map to TRBD1. Trimming at V came to 4 bases and at J to 3 bases, leaving 13 bases not matched to a gene. Per the germline V gene, CDR1 is SGHRS and CDR2 is YFSETQ. The CDR3 contains 17 residues. The CDR3: CASSRVTGGSNSYEQYF. The CDR3 nucleotides are TGCGCCAGCAGCCGAGTGACAGGGGGCAGTAATAGCTACGAGCAGTACTTC.

This clonotype occurred a few times. This rearrangement joins TRBV19 to TRBJ1-5; D perhaps matches TRBD1 (6 bases). Per the germline V gene, CDR1 is LNHDA and CDR2 is SQIVND (reference sequence). V was cut by 2 bases and J by 7 bases, with 12 bases left in between. The CDR3 has 14 amino acids. Here the CDR3 reads CASSIPGRGQPQHF. The DNA of the CDR3 is TGTGCCAGTAGTATACCCGGCAGGGGCCAGCCCCAGCATTTT.

This clonotype was seen repeatedly, ten times or more. The chain joins TRBV6-2 or TRBV6-3 to TRBJ2-7; 8 bases agree with TRBD1. Germline CDR1 is MNHEY and CDR2 is SVGEGT. The V and J ends lost 5 bases and 2 bases, in that order; junction bases with no gene match: 8. The CDR3 extends over 15 amino acids. CDR3 protein: CASSGVGQGTYEQYF. For the CDR3, the DNA is TGTGCCAGCAGTGGAGTTGGACAGGGCACCTACGAGCAGTACTTC.

The genes are TRBV5-4 and TRBJ2-7; no clear D gene. Germline-derived CDR1 and CDR2 are SGHNT and YYREEE (reference sequence). V dropped 0 bases and J dropped 2 bases, with 9 bases sitting between them. The CDR3 is 14 amino acids. The CDR3 coding sequence is TGTGCCAGCAGCTTGGATCTACCACCCTACGAGCAGTACTTC. Amino acid sequence: CASSLDLPPYEQYF.

J is TRBJ2-1 and V is TRBV9; no clear D. V gave up 0 bases and J gave up 3 bases, with 7 bases separating them. Looked up from germline, CDR1 is SGDLS and CDR2 is YYNGEE. This CDR3 has 14 amino acids. CDR3 in amino acids: CASSVDSVYNEQFF. The CDR3 DNA is TGTGCCAGCAGCGTAGATAGTGTCTACAATGAGCAGTTCTTC.

The rearrangement joins TRBV27 to TRBJ2-1, with unresolved D. Trimming cost V 4 bases and J 0 bases, with 7 bases left between them. CDR3 length: 14 amino acids. Germline V gene lookup returns CDR1 MNHEY and CDR2 SMNVEV (reference sequence). CDR3 nucleotide sequence: TGTGCCAGCAGTTATAGCAACTCCTACAATGAGCAGTTCTTC. Translation: CASSYSNSYNEQFF.

This clonotype was picked up many times. The V call is TRBV4-2, the J call TRBJ2-7, with D possibly matching TRBD1 (5 bases). CDR1 is LGHNA, CDR2 YNFKEQ, per germline. Trimming removed 1 base at V and 2 bases at J, with 6 bases between. The CDR3 totals 13 residues. CDR3 nucleotide sequence: TGTGCCAGCAGCCAAGGCAGGGCCTACGAGCAGTACTTC. It yields the protein CASSQGRAYEQYF.

This clonotype was detected many times. V and J are TRBV6-2 or TRBV6-3 and TRBJ2-3, with TRBD2 matching over 7 bases. This CDR3 spans 16 amino acids. The V gene's germline CDR1 is MNHEY and CDR2 SVGEGT. The ends lost 6 bases at V and 7 bases at J; junction bases unmatched: 16. The chain's CDR3 is CASSQLSGGSTHTQYF. CDR3 coding DNA: TGTGCCAGCAGCCAATTATCAGGCGGGAGTACGCATACGCAGTATTTT.

In its sample, this clonotype was seen many times. The gene calls are TRBV9 and TRBJ1-2, with D possibly TRBD1 on 5 matching bases. Germline V lookup: CDR1 SGDLS, CDR2 YYNGEE. The CDR3 has 15 residues. The ends were cut back, 0 bases at V and 7 bases at J, with 16 bases in the middle. CDR3 in DNA: TGTGCCAGCAGCGTAGATCCGAGTGGGGGAGGTGGCTACACCTTC. It is translated as CASSVDPSGGGGYTF.

This clonotype was seen a handful of times. The chain recombines TRBV27 with TRBJ2-1; D might be TRBD2 (5 bases). V was trimmed by 6 bases and J by 9 bases, leaving 15 bases between them. This CDR3 spans 13 amino acids. From germline, CDR1 is MNHEY and CDR2 SMNVEV (reference sequence). Here the CDR3 DNA reads TGTGCCAGCAGCCGTTTGGGAGTAAGTGAGCAGTTCTTC. This gives the protein CASSRLGVSEQFF.